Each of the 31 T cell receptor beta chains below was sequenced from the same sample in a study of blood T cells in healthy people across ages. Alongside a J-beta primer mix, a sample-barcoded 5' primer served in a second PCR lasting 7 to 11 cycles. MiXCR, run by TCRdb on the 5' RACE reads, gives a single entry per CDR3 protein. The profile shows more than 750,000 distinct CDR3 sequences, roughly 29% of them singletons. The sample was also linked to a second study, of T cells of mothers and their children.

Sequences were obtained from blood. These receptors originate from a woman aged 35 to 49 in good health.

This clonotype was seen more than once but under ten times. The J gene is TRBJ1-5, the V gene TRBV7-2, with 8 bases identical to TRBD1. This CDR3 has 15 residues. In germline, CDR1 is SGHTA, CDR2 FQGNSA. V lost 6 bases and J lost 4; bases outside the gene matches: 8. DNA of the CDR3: TGTGCCAGCAGTTCTTGGACAGGGACAAATCAGCCCCAGCATTTT. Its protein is CASSSWTGTNQPQHF.

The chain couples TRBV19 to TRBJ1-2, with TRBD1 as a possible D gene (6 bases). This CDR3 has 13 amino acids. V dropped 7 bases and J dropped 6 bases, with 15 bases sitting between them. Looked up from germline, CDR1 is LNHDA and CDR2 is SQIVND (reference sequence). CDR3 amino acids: CASNQGGHHGYTF. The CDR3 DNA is TGTGCCAGTAACCAAGGGGGACACCATGGCTACACCTTC.

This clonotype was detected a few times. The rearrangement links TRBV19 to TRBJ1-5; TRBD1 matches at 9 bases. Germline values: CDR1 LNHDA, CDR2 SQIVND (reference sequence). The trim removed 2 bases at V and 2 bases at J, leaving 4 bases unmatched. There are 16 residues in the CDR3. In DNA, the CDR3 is TGTGCCAGTAGTATATGGGGACAGGGAGGCAATCAGCCCCAGCATTTT. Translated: CASSIWGQGGNQPQHF.

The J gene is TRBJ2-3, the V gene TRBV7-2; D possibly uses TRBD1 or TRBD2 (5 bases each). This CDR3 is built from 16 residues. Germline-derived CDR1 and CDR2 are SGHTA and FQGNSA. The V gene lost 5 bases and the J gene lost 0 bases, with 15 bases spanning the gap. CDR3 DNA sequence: TGTGCCAGCAGCGGGCGCTCGGGACCCAGCACAGATACGCAGTATTTT. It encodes CASSGRSGPSTDTQYF. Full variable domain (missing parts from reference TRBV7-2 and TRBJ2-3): GAGVSQSPSNKVTEKGKDVELRCDPISGHTALYWYRQSLGQGLEFLIYFQGNSAPDKSGLPSDRFSAERTGGSVSTLTIQRTQQEDSAVYLCASSGRSGPSTDTQYFGPGTRLTVL.

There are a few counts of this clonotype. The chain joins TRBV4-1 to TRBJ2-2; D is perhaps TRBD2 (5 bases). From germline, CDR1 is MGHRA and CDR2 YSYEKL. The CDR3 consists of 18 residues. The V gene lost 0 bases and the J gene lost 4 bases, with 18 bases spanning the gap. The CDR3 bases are TGCGCCAGCAGCCAAGAGGTCCCTTCGGGGATTGGCACCGGGGAGCTGTTTTTT. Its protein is CASSQEVPSGIGTGELFF.

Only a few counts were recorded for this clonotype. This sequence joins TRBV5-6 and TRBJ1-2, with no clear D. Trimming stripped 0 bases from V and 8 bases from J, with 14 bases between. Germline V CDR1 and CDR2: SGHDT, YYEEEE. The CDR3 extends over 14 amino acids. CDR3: CASSLGTEVRGYTF. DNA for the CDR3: TGTGCCAGCAGCTTGGGTACGGAGGTTCGGGGCTACACCTTC. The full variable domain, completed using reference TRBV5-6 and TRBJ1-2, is DAGVTQSPTHLIKTRGQQVTLRCSPKSGHDTVSWYQQALGQGPQFIFQYYEEEERQRGNFPDRFSGHQFPNYSSELNVNALLLGDSALYLCASSLGTEVRGYTFGSGTRLTVV.

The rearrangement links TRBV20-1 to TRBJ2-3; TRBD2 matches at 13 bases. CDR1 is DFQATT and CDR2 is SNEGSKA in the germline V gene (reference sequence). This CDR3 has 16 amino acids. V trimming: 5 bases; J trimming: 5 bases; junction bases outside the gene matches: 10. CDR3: CSAGPGLAGLRDTQYF. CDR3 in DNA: TGCAGTGCTGGGCCGGGACTAGCGGGGCTCCGAGATACGCAGTATTTT.

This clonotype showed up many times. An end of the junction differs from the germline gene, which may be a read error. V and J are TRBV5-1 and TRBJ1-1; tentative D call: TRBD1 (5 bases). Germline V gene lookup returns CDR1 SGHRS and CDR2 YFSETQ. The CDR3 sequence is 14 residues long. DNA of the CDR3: TGTGCCAGCAGCTGGGGGACGGGGAACACTGAAGCTTTCTTT. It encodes CASSWGTGNTEAFF.

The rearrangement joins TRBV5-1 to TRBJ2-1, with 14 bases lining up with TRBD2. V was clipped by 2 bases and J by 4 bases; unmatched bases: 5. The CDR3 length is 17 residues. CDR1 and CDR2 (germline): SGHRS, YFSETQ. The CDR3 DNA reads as TGCGCCAGCAGCTTACTGACTAGCGGGGGGGTTTACAATGAGCAGTTCTTC. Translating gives CASSLLTSGGVYNEQFF.

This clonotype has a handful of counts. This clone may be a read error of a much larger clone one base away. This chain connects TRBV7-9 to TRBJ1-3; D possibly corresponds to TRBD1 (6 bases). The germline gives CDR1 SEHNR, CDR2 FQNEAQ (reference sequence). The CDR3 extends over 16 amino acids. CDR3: CSSSFLQGAAGNTIYF. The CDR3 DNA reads TGTTCCAGCAGCTTTTTACAGGGAGCGGCTGGAAACACCATATATTTT.

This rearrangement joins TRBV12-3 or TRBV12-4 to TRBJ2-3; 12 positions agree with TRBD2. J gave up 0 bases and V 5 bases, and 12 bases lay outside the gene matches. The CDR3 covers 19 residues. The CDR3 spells CASSPTPRTSGESTDTQYF. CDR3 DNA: TGTGCCAGCAGTCCCACCCCCCGGACTAGCGGGGAGAGCACAGATACGCAGTATTTT.

The CDR3 DNA reads TGCAGTGCTAGAGATTTCACAGGGGCCGAGCAGTACTTC. Its translation is CSARDFTGAEQYF. The gene calls are TRBV20-1 and TRBJ2-5, with TRBD1 matching over 7 bases. The J call may be faulty, since TRBJ2-7 better matches the DNA end. There are 13 residues in the CDR3. Germline CDR1 is DFQATT and CDR2 is SNEGSKA (reference sequence).

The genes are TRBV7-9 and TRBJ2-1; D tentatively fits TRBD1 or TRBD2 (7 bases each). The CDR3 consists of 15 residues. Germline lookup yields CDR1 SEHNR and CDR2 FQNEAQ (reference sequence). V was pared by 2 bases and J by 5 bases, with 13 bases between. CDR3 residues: CASSLTQGGDNEQFF. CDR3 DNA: TGTGCCAGCAGCTTAACCCAGGGGGGGGACAATGAGCAGTTCTTC.

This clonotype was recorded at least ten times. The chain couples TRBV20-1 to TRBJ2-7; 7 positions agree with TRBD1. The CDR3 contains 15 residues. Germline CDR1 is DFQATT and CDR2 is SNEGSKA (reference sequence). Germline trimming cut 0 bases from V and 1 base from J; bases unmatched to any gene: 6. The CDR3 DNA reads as TGCAGTGCTAGAGATCGGGGCAGGGGGTCCTACGAGCAGTACTTC. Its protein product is CSARDRGRGSYEQYF.

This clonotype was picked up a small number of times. The CDR3 is CASSLGQGAAYGYTF. Here the CDR3 DNA reads TGTGCCAGCAGCTTAGGCCAGGGGGCCGCCTATGGCTACACCTTC. The V call is TRBV7-6, the J call TRBJ1-2, with 8 bases aligning to TRBD1. The V and J ends lost 1 base and 4 bases, in that order; junction bases with no gene match: 5. CDR3 length equals 15 residues. CDR1 and CDR2 (germline): SGHVS, FNYEAQ.

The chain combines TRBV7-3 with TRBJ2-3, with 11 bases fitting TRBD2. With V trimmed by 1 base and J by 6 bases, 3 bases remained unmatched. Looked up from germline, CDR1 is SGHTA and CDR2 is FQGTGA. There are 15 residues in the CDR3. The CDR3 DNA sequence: TGTGCCAGCAGCTTAATGACTAGCGGGGCTGATACGCAGTATTTT. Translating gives CASSLMTSGADTQYF.

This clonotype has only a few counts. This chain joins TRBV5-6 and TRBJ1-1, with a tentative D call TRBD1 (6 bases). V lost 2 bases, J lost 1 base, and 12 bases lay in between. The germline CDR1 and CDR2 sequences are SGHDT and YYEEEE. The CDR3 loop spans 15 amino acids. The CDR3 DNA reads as TGTGCCAGCAGCTTCCTAGACAGGACGAACACTGAAGCTTTCTTT. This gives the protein CASSFLDRTNTEAFF.

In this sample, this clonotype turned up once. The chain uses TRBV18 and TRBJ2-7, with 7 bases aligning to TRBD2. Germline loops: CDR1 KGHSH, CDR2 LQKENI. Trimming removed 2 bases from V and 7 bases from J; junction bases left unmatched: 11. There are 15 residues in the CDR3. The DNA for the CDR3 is TGTGCCAGCTCACCAAACGGGGGGTCCTACAATGAGCAGTACTTC. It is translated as CASSPNGGSYNEQYF.

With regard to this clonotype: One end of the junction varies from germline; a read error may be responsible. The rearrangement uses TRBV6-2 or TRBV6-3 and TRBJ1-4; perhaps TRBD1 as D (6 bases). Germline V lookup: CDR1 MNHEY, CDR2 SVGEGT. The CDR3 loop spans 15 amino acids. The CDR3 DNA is TGTGCCAGCAGCCCACTTGGGGGGCTTAATGTAAAACTGTTTTTT. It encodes CASSPLGGLNVKLFF.

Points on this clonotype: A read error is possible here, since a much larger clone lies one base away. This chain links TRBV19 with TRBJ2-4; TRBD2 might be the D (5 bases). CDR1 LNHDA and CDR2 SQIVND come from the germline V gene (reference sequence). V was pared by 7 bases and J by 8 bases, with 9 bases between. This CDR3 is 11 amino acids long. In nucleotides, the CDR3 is TGTGCCAGTACCCATAGCGACATTCAGTACTTC. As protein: CASTHSDIQYF.

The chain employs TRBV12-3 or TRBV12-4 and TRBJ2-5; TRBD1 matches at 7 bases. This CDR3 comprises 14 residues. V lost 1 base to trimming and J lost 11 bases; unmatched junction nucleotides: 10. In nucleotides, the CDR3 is TGTGCCAGCAGTTTAGGGGGACAGTTCAATGAGCAGTACTTC. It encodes CASSLGGQFNEQYF.

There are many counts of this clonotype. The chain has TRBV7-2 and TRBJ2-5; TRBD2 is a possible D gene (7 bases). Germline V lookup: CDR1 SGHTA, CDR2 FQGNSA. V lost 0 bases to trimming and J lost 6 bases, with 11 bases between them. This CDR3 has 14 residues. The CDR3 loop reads CASSLAGGPQTQYF. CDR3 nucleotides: TGTGCCAGCAGCTTAGCGGGGGGGCCACAGACCCAGTACTTC.

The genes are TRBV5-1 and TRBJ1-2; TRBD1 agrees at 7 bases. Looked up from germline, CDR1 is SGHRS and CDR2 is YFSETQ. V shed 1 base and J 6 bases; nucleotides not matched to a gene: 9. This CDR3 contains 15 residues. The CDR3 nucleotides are TGCGCCAGCAGCTTGACTGGTTGGCAGGGGGATGGCTACACCTTC. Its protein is CASSLTGWQGDGYTF.

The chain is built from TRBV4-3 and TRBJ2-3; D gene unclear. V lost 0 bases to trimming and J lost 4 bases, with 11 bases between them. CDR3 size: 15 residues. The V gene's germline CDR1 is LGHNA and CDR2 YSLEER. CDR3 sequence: CASSQEKGPADTQYF. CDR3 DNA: TGCGCCAGCAGCCAAGAGAAGGGTCCCGCAGATACGCAGTATTTT.

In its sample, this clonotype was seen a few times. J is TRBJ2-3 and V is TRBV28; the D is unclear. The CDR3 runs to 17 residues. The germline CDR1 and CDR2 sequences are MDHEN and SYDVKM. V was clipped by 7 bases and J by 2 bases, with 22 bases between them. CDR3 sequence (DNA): TGTGCCAGCACCCTTGTAGGGTCATTCGAATCCACAGATACGCAGTATTTT. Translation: CASTLVGSFESTDTQYF. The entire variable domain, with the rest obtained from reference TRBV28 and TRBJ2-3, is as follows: DVKVTQSSRYLVKRTGEKVFLECVQDMDHENMFWYRQDPGLGLRLIYFSYDVKMKEKGDIPEGYSVSREKKERFSLILESASTNQTSMYLCASTLVGSFESTDTQYFGPGTRLTVL.

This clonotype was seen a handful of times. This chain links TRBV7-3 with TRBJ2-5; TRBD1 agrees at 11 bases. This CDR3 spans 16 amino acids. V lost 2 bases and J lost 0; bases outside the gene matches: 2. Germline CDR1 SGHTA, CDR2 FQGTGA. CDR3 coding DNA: TGTGCCAGCAGCTTACGGGACAGGGGGTACCAAGAGACCCAGTACTTC. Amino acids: CASSLRDRGYQETQYF.

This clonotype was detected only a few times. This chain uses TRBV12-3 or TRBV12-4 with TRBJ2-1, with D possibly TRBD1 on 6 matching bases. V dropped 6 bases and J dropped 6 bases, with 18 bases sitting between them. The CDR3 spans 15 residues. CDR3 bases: TGTGCCAGCAGGTTCGGGGCAGGGGCCATCAATGAGCAGTTCTTC. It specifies CASRFGAGAINEQFF.

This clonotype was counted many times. CDR3 nucleotide sequence: TGTGCCAGCAGTTACTCGTTAGGGGTAAACTATGGCTACACCTTC. Translating gives CASSYSLGVNYGYTF. The chain is built from TRBV6-5 and TRBJ1-2; perhaps TRBD1 as D (5 bases). CDR3 length: 15 amino acids. Germline V CDR1 and CDR2: MNHEY, SVGAGI. V shed 0 bases and J shed 2 bases, with 10 bases lying between them.

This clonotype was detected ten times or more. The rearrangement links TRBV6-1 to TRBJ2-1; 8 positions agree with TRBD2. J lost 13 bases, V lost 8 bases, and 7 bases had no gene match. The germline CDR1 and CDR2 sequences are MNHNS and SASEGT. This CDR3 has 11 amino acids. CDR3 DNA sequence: TGTGCCAGCCGGTTAGCGGGGAGTCAGTTCTTC. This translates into CASRLAGSQFF.

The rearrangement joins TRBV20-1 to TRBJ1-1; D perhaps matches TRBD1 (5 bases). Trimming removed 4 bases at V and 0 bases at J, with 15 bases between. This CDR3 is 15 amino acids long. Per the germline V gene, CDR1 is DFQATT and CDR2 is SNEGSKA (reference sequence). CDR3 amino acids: CSATIFGGMNTEAFF. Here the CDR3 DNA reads TGCAGTGCTACCATCTTCGGGGGAATGAACACTGAAGCTTTCTTT.

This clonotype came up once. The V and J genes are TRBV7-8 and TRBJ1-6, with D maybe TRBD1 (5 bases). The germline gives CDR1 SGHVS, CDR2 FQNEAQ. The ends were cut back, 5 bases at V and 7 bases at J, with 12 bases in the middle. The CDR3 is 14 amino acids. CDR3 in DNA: TGTGCCAGCAGCGCCCAGGGTCTGAATTCACCCCTCCACTTT. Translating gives CASSAQGLNSPLHF. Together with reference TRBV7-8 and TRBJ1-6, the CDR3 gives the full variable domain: GAGVSQSPRYKVAKRGQDVALRCDPISGHVSLFWYQQALGQGPEFLTYFQNEAQLDKSGLPSDRFFAERPEGSVSTLKIQRTQQEDSAVYLCASSAQGLNSPLHFGNGTRLTVT.